A selection of T cell receptor beta chains follows, all from one sample in a study of blood T cell repertoires in COVID-19. Repertoires were generated with immunoSEQ multiplex PCR, while TCRdb's copy carries only in-frame clones and drops some. Among a few hundred thousand clones listed, 75% to 90% were seen once. The sample consisted of PBMCs or T cells enriched from blood (not recorded which). The receptors here all came from a woman aged 55 to 70 who had recovered from COVID-19. The CDR3 runs from the conserved cysteine through the conserved F or W. D genes are given only for firm matches. Expanded clones get a size class; other rows say once, few or many, or leave the size out.

size	D	V	length	J	CDR3	DNA
-	TRBD1	TRBV2	13	TRBJ1-2	CASVGTANYGYTF	TGTGCCAGCGTAGGGACAGCTAACTATGGCTACACCTTC
-	-	TRBV3-1/TRBV3-2	13	TRBJ2-1	CASSQGKTPRQFF	TGTGCCAGCAGCCAAGGGAAGACACCACGGCAGTTCTTC
-	-	TRBV10-1	14	TRBJ2-5	CASRPGQLQETQYF	TGCGCCAGCAGACCCGGACAGCTACAAGAGACCCAGTACTTC
-	TRBD2	TRBV2	17	TRBJ2-1	CASRGGLAGSSYNEQFF	TGTGCCAGCAGGGGGGGACTAGCGGGGAGCTCCTACAATGAGCAGTTCTTC
-	TRBD2	TRBV2	14	TRBJ2-5	CASSVLAGQETQYF	TGTGCCAGCAGTGTGCTAGCGGGGCAAGAGACCCAGTACTTC
-	TRBD1	TRBV12-5	16	TRBJ1-5	CASGLPGDRADQPQHF	TGTGCTAGTGGTTTGCCAGGGGACAGGGCGGATCAGCCCCAGCATTTT
-	-	TRBV10-3	17	TRBJ1-2	CAISVTGAYGTMGGYTF	TGTGCCATCAGTGTGACAGGTGCCTATGGTACGATGGGAGGCTACACCTTC
once	TRBD1	TRBV29-1	16	TRBJ2-7	CSVGGQGIGSSYEQYF	TGCAGCGTTGGAGGACAGGGTATAGGGAGCTCCTACGAGCAGTACTTC
-	-	TRBV27	13	TRBJ1-1	CASSLFQETEAFF	TGTGCCAGCAGTTTATTTCAGGAAACTGAAGCTTTCTTT
-	TRBD1	TRBV24-1	14	TRBJ2-1	CATKDRGPYNEQFF	TGTGCCACCAAGGACAGGGGGCCCTACAATGAGCAGTTCTTC